This TCR beta chain was recorded in a study of molecular identifiers for immune sequencing clone quantification. To note about this clonotype: The CDR3 ends on some other residue instead of the conserved phenylalanine or tryptophan, so this is likely a read error.

Naive CD8 sequencing libraries were generated from about 21,000 to 970,000 sorted cells, with 10%, 30% or 50% RNA as input. MiXCR, applied by TCRdb to the PCR reads, yields one record per CDR3 protein. The sample records 100,000 or so distinct CDR3 sequences, 30% to 45% being singletons. The specimen sequenced was naive CD8+ T cells from blood, with Jurkat cell RNA spiked in. Subset of the sample: FACS-sorted CD8+CD4-CCR7+CD45RA+ naive T cells. The sequence derives from a human donor in good health. Some libraries in this study had Jurkat cell RNA spiked in.

Here the CDR3 DNA reads TGTGCCAGCAGTTACTCTGGCTCTAGCACAGATACGCAGTATTTA. It is translated as CASSYSGSSTDTQYL. The chain employs TRBV6-5 and TRBJ2-3, with D uncertain. V dropped 0 bases and J dropped 0 bases, with 7 bases sitting between them. CDR1 MNHEY and CDR2 SVGAGI come from the germline V gene. This CDR3 is 15 amino acids long.